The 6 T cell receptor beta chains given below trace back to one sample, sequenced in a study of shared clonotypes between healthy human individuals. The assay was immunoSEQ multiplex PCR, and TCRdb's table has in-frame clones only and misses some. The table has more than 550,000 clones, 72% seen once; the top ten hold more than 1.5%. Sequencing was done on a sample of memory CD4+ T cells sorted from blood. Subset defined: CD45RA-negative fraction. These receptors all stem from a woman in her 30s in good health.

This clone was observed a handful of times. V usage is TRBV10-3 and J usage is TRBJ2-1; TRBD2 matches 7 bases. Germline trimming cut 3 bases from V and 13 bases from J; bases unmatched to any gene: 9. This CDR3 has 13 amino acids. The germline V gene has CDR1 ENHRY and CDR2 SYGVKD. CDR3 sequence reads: CAISDPTLAEQFF. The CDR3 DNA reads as TGTGCCATCAGTGACCCCACGCTAGCGGAACAGTTCTTC.

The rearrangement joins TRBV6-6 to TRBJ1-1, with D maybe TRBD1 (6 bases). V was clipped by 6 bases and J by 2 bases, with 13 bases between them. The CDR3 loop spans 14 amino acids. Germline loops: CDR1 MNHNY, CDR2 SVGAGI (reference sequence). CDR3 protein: CASRLDSPNTEAFF. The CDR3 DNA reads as TGTGCCAGCAGATTGGACAGCCCAAACACTGAAGCTTTCTTT.

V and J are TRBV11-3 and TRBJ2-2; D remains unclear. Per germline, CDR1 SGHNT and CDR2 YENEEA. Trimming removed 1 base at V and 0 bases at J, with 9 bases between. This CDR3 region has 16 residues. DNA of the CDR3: TGTGCCAGCAGCTTAGCCGGGTATGCGAACACCGGGGAGCTGTTTTTT. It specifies CASSLAGYANTGELFF.

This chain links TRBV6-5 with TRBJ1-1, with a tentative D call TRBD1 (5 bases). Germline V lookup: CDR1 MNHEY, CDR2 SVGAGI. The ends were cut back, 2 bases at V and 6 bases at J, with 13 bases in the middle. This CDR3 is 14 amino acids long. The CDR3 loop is CASSYGRDESEAFF. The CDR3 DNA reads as TGTGCCAGCAGTTACGGCAGGGACGAGTCTGAAGCTTTCTTT.

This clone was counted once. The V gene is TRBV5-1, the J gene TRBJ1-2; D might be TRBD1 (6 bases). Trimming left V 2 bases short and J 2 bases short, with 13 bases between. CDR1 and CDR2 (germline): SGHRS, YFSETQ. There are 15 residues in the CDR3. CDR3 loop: CASSFITGPNYGYTF. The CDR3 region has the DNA TGCGCCAGCAGCTTTATAACAGGGCCGAACTATGGCTACACCTTC.

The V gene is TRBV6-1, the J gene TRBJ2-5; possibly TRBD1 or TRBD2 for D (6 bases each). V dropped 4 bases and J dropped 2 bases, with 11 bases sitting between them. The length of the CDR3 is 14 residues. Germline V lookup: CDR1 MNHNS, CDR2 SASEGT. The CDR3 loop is CASSASGAQETQYF. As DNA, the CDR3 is TGTGCCAGCAGTGCTTCGGGGGCTCAAGAGACCCAGTACTTC.